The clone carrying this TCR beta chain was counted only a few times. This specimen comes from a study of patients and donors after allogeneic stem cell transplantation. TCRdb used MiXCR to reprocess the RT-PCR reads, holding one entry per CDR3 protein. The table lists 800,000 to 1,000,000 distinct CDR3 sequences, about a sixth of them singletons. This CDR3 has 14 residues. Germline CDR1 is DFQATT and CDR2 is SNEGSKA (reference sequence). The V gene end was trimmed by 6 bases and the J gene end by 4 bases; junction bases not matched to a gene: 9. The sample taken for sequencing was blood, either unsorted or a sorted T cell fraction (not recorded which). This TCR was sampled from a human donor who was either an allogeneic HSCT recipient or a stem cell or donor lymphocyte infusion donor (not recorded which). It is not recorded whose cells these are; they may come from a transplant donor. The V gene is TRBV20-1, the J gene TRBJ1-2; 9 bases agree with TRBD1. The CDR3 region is CSASSPGQGYGYTF. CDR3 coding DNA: TGCAGTGCCAGTTCACCGGGACAGGGCTATGGCTACACCTTC.